Given below is one T cell receptor (beta chain) in context. The sample holds a few counts of this clone. Its antigen is unknown. Within one base of it there is no much larger clone, and no base qualities were kept. Enrolling through a virtual design, the prospective study's participants ranged in age from roughly 18 to 95 years and lived across some 22 United States geographic areas. Cohort assignment in the prospective study relied on participant-reported clinical history from a screening survey and a study questionnaire. For ImmuneRACE Cohort 3, a participant was defined as recovered based on two consecutive negative NP/OP PCR tests, clearance by a healthcare professional, or resolution of symptoms. In the prospective study, whole blood, serum and a nasopharyngeal or oropharyngeal swab were collected from each participant by mobile phlebotomists. Additional blood draws and questionnaires over an approximately 2-month period could optionally be provided by prospective study participants. Prospective study blood samples were shipped either frozen or at room temperature before DNA extraction.

These data are taken from a study of blood T cell repertoires in COVID-19 (dated by TCRdb to the early 2020s). As for the study more broadly: Samples from collaborators originated in the United States, Italy and Spain and spanned both the acute and convalescent phases of COVID-19. The prospective study material was composed of cDNA or gDNA derived from T cells, B-cell-depleted T cells, or PBMCs. Deeply sampled blood TCRbeta repertoires from subjects exposed to, actively infected with, or recovered from COVID-19 were included in the dataset. The repertoires were released in a freely available public database meant as a resource for research on the immune response to SARS-CoV-2. Samples came from the ongoing ImmuneRACE study (first 160 participants) plus 1,254 subjects from 6 global collaborators. Sample metadata almost always included a de-identified subject ID, COVID-19 status, age in years and sex. HLA class I and class II types, where available, came from metadata supplied by the sample provider rather than from assay-based typing. Broader findings and caveats from the paper: The amount of clinical and demographic metadata varied by source and participant and was provided uncurated.

TCRbeta CDR3 regions were amplified from genomic DNA by means of the immunoSEQ Assay, a bias-controlled multiplex PCR. Processing in the source paper ran as follows. The number of nucleated cells in each sample was estimated from the amplification of reference gene primers within the assay. Sequence reads were collapsed and filtered to measure the absolute abundance of every unique TCRbeta CDR3 rearrangement. For each sample, productive Simpson clonality was calculated by taking the square root of Simpson's diversity index across productive rearrangements. The table comes from immuneACCESS by way of TCRdb, which keeps in-frame sequences with V and J called. Part of the clones is missing from these tables; in studies checked, under half for an unresolved V gene and the rest for unknown reasons. The V and J calls and the clone size are those of that table, but D and trimming were determined from the DNA. The sample profile shows about 140,000 clones; approximately 79% of them were found once. The ten largest make up 2.5% to 3% of the sample.

The specimen was PBMCs or T cells enriched from blood (not recorded which). The receptor comes from a woman aged 45-60 years who had recovered from COVID-19.

The bases read TGTGCCAGCAGCTTGAACAGTTACACTGAAGCTTTCTTT. This codes for CASSLNSYTEAFF. The chain is encoded by TRBV5-5 joined to TRBJ1-1; the D gene lacks a confident call. V loses 1 base, J loses 3 bases, and the germline ends lie 7 bases apart. From the cysteine up to the phenylalanine, the CDR3 has a length of 13 residues. Left in the record is the CDR3 DNA by itself, 39 bases read in frame from the first base. Reading the germline V gene (reference sequence) gives CDR1 SGHKS and CDR2 YYEKEE. Extended through the reference TRBV5-5 and TRBJ1-1 proteins, this CDR3 yields the full variable domain: DAGVTQSPTHLIKTRGQQVTLRCSPISGHKSVSWYQQVLGQGPQFIFQYYEKEERGRGNFPDRFSARQFPNYSSELNVNALLLGDSALYLCASSLNSYTEAFFGQGTRLTVV.